This T cell receptor (beta chain) derives from a study of blood T cell repertoires in COVID-19. Overall study: Acute-phase and convalescent COVID-19 samples originated in the United States, Italy and Spain.

The germline V and J ends were trimmed by 4 bases and 5 bases, with 6 bases remaining between them. The CDR3 is 12 residues long. Germline assignment: CDR1 SGHNT and CDR2 YENEEA. The data were produced by immunoSEQ multiplex PCR, yet TCRdb's version contains in-frame clones alone and is incomplete. The sample holds roughly 230,000 clones; 83% are singletons and the top ten take approximately 7.4%. The chain uses TRBV11-3 and TRBJ2-1; TRBD1 might be the D (5 bases). The sample taken for sequencing was peripheral blood. This clonotype was obtained from a woman aged 45 to 65 with acute or convalescent COVID-19. The CDR3 is CASSSRDNEQFF. CDR3 bases: TGTGCCAGCAGCTCCAGGGACAATGAGCAGTTCTTC.